Listed here are 15 T cell receptor beta chains from one sample, sequenced in a study of regulatory T cells in long-lasting Graves disease. Time point here: newly diagnosed GD, antithyroid drugs for less than 3 months. Scientists built the TCR library using RNA that was extracted from PBMCs. Libraries of TCR beta came from iRepertoire HTBI primers plus Arm-PCR of CDR3 regions. TCRdb ran MiXCR on the multiplex PCR reads and lists one entry per CDR3 protein. The sample yields about 420,000 distinct CDR3 sequences, around 15% seen once. These sequences were also reported in another study, on T cells in Graves' hyperthyroidism and ophthalmopathy.

Material: peripheral blood mononuclear cells (PBMCs), obtained at new diagnosis, from a patient treated with antithyroid drugs. These receptors came from a woman between 18 and 29 years old with Graves disease.

The sample holds many counts of this clonotype. V usage is TRBV20-1 and J usage is TRBJ2-5; D remains ambiguous. V gave up 0 bases and J gave up 7 bases, with 18 bases separating them. Germline assignment: CDR1 DFQATT and CDR2 SNEGSKA (reference sequence). The CDR3 is 15 residues long. The CDR3 bases are TGCAGTGCTAGAGACGGCAGACCCTCAAGAGTGACCCAGTACTTC. This sequence encodes CSARDGRPSRVTQYF.

This clonotype was seen ten or more times. The chain uses TRBV13 and TRBJ2-5; 7 bases are a match to TRBD2. J was trimmed by 5 bases and V by 1 base; bases with no gene match: 7. The CDR3 extends over 15 amino acids. Germline CDR1 PRHDT, CDR2 FYEKMQ (reference sequence). The CDR3 reads CASSLAAGVEETQYF. Written as DNA, the CDR3 is TGTGCCAGCAGCTTAGCTGCGGGAGTAGAGGAGACCCAGTACTTC.

This clonotype has a count of ten or more. CDR3 residues: CSARDWAGQETQYF. CDR3 sequence (DNA): TGCAGTGCTAGAGATTGGGCGGGTCAAGAGACCCAGTACTTC. The chain couples TRBV20-1 to TRBJ2-5, with a tentative D call TRBD2 (5 bases). The CDR3 has 14 amino acids. Germline CDR1 and CDR2: DFQATT and SNEGSKA (reference sequence). V was pared by 0 bases and J by 2 bases, with 10 bases between.

V and J are TRBV20-1 and TRBJ2-5; 10 bases line up with TRBD2. Germline CDR1 DFQATT, CDR2 SNEGSKA (reference sequence). With 6 bases clipped from V and 5 bases from J, the junction kept 6 bases outside the gene matches. This CDR3 contains 13 residues. The CDR3 DNA reads as TGCAGTGCCAGGACTAGCGGAGGGGAGACCCAGTACTTC. This codes for CSARTSGGETQYF.

In its sample, this clonotype was seen a few times. The V call is TRBV7-9, the J call TRBJ2-5; 9 nucleotides agree with TRBD1. The CDR3 loop spans 15 amino acids. J lost 5 bases, V lost 5 bases, and 9 bases had no gene match. Looked up from germline, CDR1 is SEHNR and CDR2 is FQNEAQ (reference sequence). CDR3 region: CASSILQGAGETQYF. The CDR3 coding sequence is TGTGCCAGCAGCATCCTACAGGGGGCCGGGGAGACCCAGTACTTC.

The V gene is TRBV19, the J gene TRBJ1-1, with D possibly matching TRBD1 (5 bases). V was clipped by 5 bases and J by 3 bases, with 16 bases between them. This CDR3 is built from 15 residues. Germline CDR1 is LNHDA and CDR2 is SQIVND (reference sequence). This chain's CDR3 is CASSGGPGRDTEAFF. The CDR3 DNA is TGTGCCAGTAGTGGGGGACCGGGGAGGGACACTGAAGCTTTCTTT.

V is TRBV4-1 and J is TRBJ2-7; D gene ambiguous. Trimming stripped 6 bases from V and 3 bases from J, with 6 bases between. Germline CDR1 is MGHRA and CDR2 is YSYEKL. CDR3 size: 11 residues. The CDR3 DNA follows: TGCGCCAGCAGGGGAATCTACGAGCAGTACTTC. Its translation: CASRGIYEQYF.

This clonotype was detected many times. This chain uses TRBV7-9 with TRBJ1-1, with a possible D match to TRBD1 (5 bases). Germline V gives CDR1 SEHNR, CDR2 FQNEAQ (reference sequence). Trimming pared 0 bases from V and 1 base from J, leaving 9 bases between. The length of the CDR3 is 15 residues. DNA for the CDR3: TGTGCCAGCAGCTTAGCCGGGGCGCCGAACACTGAAGCTTTCTTT. Translated, it gives CASSLAGAPNTEAFF.

The V and J genes are TRBV19 and TRBJ1-5; 7 bases align to TRBD1. Germline trimming cut 5 bases from V and 5 bases from J; bases unmatched to any gene: 9. This CDR3 spans 15 amino acids. CDR1 LNHDA and CDR2 SQIVND come from the germline V gene (reference sequence). CDR3: CASSVTGDPYQPQHF. DNA for the CDR3: TGTGCCAGTAGTGTCACAGGGGATCCTTATCAGCCCCAGCATTTT. Based on the CDR3 plus reference TRBV19 and TRBJ1-5, the full variable domain is DGGITQSPKYLFRKEGQNVTLSCEQNLNHDAMYWYRQDPGQGLRLIYYSQIVNDFQKGDIAEGYSVSREKKESFPLTVTSAQKNPTAFYLCASSVTGDPYQPQHFGDGTRLSIL.

This clonotype has ten or more counts. This chain links TRBV27 with TRBJ2-3, with TRBD2 matching over 10 bases. The ends lost 7 bases at V and 2 bases at J; junction bases unmatched: 6. The CDR3 covers 15 residues. Germline V gene data show CDR1 as MNHEY and CDR2 as SMNVEV (reference sequence). Written as DNA, the CDR3 is TGTGCCAGCACCGGAGCGGGAGGGCCCACAGATACGCAGTATTTT. It encodes CASTGAGGPTDTQYF.

The rearrangement joins TRBV19 to TRBJ1-4; weak D call: TRBD1 (6 bases). CDR1 and CDR2 (germline): LNHDA, SQIVND (reference sequence). V lost 4 bases and J lost 5, with 14 bases in between. The CDR3 runs to 15 residues. Here the CDR3 reads CASSNRAGTNEKLFF. The CDR3 DNA is TGTGCCAGTAGTAACAGGGCAGGGACGAATGAAAAACTGTTTTTT. Based on the CDR3 plus reference TRBV19 and TRBJ1-4, the full variable domain is DGGITQSPKYLFRKEGQNVTLSCEQNLNHDAMYWYRQDPGQGLRLIYYSQIVNDFQKGDIAEGYSVSREKKESFPLTVTSAQKNPTAFYLCASSNRAGTNEKLFFGSGTQLSVL.

At least ten counts were recorded for this clonotype. This sequence joins TRBV20-1 and TRBJ2-1, with 13 bases identical to TRBD2. The CDR3 totals 18 residues. Germline trimming cut 7 bases from V and 6 bases from J; bases unmatched to any gene: 18. The germline CDR1 and CDR2 sequences are DFQATT and SNEGSKA (reference sequence). The CDR3 sequence: CSVQPGLAGAILRNEQFF. The CDR3 coding sequence is TGCAGTGTTCAACCCGGACTAGCGGGAGCGATATTACGCAATGAGCAGTTCTTC.

The CDR3 DNA is TGTGCCAGCAGCACGGGACAGGGTTCGAACACTGAAGCTTTCTTT. As protein: CASSTGQGSNTEAFF. The chain has TRBV7-9 and TRBJ1-1, with TRBD1 matching 9 bases. Germline V lookup: CDR1 SEHNR, CDR2 FQNEAQ (reference sequence). V trimming: 5 bases; J trimming: 1 base; junction bases outside the gene matches: 5. There are 15 residues in the CDR3.

This clonotype was seen a handful of times. The chain combines TRBV2 with TRBJ2-2; D possibly corresponds to TRBD2 (6 bases). V was clipped by 3 bases and J by 6 bases, with 11 bases between them. The CDR3 runs to 14 residues. CDR1 SNHLY and CDR2 FYNNEI come from the germline V gene. CDR3 region: CASSDERESGELFF. The CDR3 nucleotides read TGTGCCAGCAGTGACGAACGGGAGTCCGGGGAGCTGTTTTTT.

This clonotype was detected many times. CDR3 sequence (DNA): TGTGCCAGCAGCAACCAGCGGTACAATGAGCAGTTCTTC. Translation: CASSNQRYNEQFF. The rearrangement uses TRBV7-2 and TRBJ2-1; a weak D match, TRBD2 (5 bases). The V gene lost 5 bases and the J gene lost 4 bases, with 9 bases spanning the gap. Germline CDR1 SGHTA, CDR2 FQGNSA. The CDR3 consists of 13 residues.